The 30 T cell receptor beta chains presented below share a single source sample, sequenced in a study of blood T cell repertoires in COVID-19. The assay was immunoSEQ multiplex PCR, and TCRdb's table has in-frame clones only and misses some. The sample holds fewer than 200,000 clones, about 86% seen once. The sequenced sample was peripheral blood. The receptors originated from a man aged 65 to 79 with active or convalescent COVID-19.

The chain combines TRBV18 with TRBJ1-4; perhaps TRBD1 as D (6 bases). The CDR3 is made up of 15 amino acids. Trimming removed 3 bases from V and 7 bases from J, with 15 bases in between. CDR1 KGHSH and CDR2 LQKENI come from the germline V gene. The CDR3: CASSPPGGRSEKLFF. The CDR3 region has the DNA TGTGCCAGCTCACCCCCCGGGGGGCGGAGTGAAAAACTGTTTTTT.

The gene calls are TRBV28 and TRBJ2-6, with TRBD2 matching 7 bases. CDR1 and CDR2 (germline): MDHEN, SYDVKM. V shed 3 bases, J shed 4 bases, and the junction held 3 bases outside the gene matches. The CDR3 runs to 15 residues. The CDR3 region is CASSLGGYGANVLTF. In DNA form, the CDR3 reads TGTGCCAGCAGTTTGGGGGGGTACGGGGCCAACGTCCTGACTTTC.

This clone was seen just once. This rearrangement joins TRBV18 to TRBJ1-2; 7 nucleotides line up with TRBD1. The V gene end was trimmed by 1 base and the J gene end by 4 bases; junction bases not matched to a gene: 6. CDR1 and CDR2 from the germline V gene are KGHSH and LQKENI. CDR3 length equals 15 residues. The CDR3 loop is CASSPRQGESYGYTF. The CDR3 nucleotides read TGTGCCAGCTCACCACGGCAGGGGGAGAGCTATGGCTACACCTTC.

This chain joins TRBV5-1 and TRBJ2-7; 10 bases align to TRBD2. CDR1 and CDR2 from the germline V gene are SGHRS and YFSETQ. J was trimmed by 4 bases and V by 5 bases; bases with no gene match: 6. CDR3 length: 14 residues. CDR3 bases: TGCGCCAGCAGGAGGGAAGCGGGAGGGTACGAGCAGTACTTC. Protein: CASRREAGGYEQYF.

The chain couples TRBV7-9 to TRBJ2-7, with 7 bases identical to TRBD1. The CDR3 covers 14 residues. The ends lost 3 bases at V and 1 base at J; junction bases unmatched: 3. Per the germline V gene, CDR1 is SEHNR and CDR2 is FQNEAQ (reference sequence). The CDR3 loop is CASSFKGQSYEQYF. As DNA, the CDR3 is TGTGCCAGCAGCTTTAAGGGACAGTCCTACGAGCAGTACTTC.

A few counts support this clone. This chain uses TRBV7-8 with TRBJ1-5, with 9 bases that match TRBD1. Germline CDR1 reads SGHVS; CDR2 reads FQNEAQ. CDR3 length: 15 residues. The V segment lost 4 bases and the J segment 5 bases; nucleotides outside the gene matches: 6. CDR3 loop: CASSYGTGYDQPQHF. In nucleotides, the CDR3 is TGTGCCAGCAGCTACGGGACAGGGTATGATCAGCCCCAGCATTTT.

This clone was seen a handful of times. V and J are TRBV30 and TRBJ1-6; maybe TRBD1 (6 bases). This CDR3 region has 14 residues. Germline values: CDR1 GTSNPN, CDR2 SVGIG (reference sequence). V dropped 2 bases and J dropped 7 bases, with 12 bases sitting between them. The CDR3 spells CAWSSGRGNSPLHF. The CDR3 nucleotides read TGTGCCTGGAGTAGTGGCAGGGGCAATTCACCCCTCCACTTT.

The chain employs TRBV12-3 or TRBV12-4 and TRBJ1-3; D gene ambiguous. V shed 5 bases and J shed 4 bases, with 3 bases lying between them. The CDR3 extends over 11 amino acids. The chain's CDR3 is CASSLGNTIYF. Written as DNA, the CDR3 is TGTGCCAGCAGTCTCGGAAACACCATATATTTT.

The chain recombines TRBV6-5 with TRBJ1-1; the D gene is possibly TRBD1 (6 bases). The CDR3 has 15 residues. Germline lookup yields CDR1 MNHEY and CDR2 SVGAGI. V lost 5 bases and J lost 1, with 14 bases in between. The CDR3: CASSPPGTRNTEAFF. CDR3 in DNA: TGTGCCAGCAGTCCCCCCGGGACAAGGAACACTGAAGCTTTCTTT.

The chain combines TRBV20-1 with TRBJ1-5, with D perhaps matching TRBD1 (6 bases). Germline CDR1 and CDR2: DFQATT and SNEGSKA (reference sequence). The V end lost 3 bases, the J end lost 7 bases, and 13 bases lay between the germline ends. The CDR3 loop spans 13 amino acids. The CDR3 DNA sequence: TGCAGTGCTAGTAATAGGGGGGGGCAGCCCCAGCATTTT. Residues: CSASNRGGQPQHF.

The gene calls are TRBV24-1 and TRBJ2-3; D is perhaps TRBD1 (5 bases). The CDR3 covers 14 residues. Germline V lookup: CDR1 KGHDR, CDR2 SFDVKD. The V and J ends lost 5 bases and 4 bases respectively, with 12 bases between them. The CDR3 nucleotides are TGTGCCACCAGTGCTAATACAGGATCAGATACGCAGTATTTT. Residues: CATSANTGSDTQYF.

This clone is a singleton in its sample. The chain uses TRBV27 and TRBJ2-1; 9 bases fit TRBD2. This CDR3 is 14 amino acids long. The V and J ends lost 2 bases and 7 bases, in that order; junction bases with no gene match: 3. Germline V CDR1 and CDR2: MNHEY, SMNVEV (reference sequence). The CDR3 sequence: CASSLRLAVNEQFF. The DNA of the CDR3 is TGTGCCAGCAGTTTACGACTAGCGGTAAATGAGCAGTTCTTC.

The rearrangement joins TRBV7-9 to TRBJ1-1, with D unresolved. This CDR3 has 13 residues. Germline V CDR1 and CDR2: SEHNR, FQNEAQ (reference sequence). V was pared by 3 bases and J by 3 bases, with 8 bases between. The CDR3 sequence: CASSFSQDTEAFF. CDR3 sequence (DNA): TGTGCCAGCAGCTTCAGCCAGGACACTGAAGCTTTCTTT.

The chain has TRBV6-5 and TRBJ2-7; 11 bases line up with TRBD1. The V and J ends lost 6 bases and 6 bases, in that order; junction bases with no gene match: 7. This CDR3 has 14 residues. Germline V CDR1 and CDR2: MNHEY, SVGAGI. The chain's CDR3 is CASRRPGTGGEQYF. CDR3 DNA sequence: TGTGCCAGCAGACGACCCGGGACAGGGGGCGAGCAGTACTTC.

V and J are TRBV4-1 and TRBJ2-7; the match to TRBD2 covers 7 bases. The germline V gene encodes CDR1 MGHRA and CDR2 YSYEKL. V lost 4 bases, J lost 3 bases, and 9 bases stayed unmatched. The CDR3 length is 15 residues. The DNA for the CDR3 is TGCGCCAGCAGCCGAGGAATACGGGGGGACTACGAGCAGTACTTC. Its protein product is CASSRGIRGDYEQYF.

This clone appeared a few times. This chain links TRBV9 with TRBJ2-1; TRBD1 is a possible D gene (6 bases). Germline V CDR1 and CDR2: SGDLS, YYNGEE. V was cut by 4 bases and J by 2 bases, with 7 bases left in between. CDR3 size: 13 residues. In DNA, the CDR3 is TGTGCCAGCAGCCGGACAGCCTACAATGAGCAGTTCTTC. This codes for CASSRTAYNEQFF. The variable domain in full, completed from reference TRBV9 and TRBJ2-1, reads DSGVTQTPKHLITATGQRVTLRCSPRSGDLSVYWYQQSLDQGLQFLIQYYNGEERAKGNILERFSAQQFPDLHSELNLSSLELGDSALYFCASSRTAYNEQFFGPGTRLTVL.

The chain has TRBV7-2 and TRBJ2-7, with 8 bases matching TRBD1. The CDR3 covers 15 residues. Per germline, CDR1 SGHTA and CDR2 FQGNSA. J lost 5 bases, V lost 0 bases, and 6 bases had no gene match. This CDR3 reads CASSLAGDRGHEQYF. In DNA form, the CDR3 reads TGTGCCAGCAGCTTAGCGGGTGACAGGGGCCACGAGCAGTACTTC.

CDR3 in DNA: TGCGCCAGCAGCCAGGACAGGGCCCTGGGGGCTGAAGCTTTCTTT. Protein product: CASSQDRALGAEAFF. This chain links TRBV5-1 with TRBJ1-1; the match to TRBD1 covers 8 bases. This CDR3 spans 15 amino acids. Unmatched junction bases numbered 11, after V lost 4 bases and J lost 6 bases. CDR1 SGHRS and CDR2 YFSETQ come from the germline V gene.

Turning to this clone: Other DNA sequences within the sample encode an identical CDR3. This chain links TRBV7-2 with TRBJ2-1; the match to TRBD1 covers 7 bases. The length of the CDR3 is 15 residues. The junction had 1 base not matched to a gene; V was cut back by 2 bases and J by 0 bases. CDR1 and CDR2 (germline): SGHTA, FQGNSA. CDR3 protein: CASSLRDSSYNEQFF. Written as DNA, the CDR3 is TGTGCCAGCAGCTTAAGGGACAGCTCCTACAATGAGCAGTTCTTC. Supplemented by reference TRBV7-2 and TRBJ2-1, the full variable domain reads GAGVSQSPSNKVTEKGKDVELRCDPISGHTALYWYRQSLGQGLEFLIYFQGNSAPDKSGLPSDRFSAERTGGSVSTLTIQRTQQEDSAVYLCASSLRDSSYNEQFFGPGTRLTVL.

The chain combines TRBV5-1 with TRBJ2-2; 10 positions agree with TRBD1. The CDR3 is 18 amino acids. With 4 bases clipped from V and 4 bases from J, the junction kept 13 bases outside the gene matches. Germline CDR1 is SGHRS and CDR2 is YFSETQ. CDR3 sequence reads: CASSDGTGAWRGTGELFF. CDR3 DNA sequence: TGCGCCAGCAGCGACGGGACAGGGGCTTGGCGAGGCACCGGGGAGCTGTTTTTT.

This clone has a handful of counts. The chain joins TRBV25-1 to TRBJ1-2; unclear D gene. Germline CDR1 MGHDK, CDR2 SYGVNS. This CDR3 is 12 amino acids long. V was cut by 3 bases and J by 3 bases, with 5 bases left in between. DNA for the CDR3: TGTGCCAGCAGTGATTATTACTATGGCTACACCTTC. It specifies CASSDYYYGYTF.

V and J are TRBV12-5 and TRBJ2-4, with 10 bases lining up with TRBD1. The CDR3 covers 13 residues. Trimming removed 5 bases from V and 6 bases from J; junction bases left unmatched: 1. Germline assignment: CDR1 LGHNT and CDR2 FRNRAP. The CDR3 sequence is CASGRDRGNIQYF. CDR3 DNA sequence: TGTGCTAGTGGTCGGGACAGGGGAAACATTCAGTACTTC.

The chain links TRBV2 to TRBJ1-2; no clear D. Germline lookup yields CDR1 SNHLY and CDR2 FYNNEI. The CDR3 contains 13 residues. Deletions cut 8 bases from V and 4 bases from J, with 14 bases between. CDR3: CASWVGGSYGYTF. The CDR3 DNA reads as TGTGCCAGCTGGGTAGGAGGAAGCTATGGCTACACCTTC.

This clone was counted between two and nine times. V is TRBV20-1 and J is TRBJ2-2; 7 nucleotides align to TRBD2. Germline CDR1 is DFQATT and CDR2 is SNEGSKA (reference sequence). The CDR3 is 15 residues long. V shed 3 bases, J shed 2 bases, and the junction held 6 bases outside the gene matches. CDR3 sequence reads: CSASRLAANTGELFF. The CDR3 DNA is TGCAGTGCTAGTCGGCTAGCGGCCAACACCGGGGAGCTGTTTTTT.

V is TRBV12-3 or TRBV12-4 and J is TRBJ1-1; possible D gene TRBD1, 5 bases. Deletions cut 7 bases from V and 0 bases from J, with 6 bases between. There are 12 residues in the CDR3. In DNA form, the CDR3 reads TGTGCCAGCACCAGGGTGAACACTGAAGCTTTCTTT. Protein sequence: CASTRVNTEAFF.

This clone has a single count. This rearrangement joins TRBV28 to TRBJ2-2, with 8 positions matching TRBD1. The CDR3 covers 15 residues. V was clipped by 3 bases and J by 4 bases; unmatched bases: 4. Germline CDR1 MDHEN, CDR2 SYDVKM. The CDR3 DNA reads TGTGCCAGCAGTTTTTGGACAGGGTCCACCGGGGAGCTGTTTTTT. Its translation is CASSFWTGSTGELFF.

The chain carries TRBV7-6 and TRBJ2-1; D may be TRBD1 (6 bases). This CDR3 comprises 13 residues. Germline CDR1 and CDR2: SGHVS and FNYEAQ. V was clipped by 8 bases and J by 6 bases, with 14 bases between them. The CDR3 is CASGRGLFNEQFF. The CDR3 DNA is TGTGCCAGCGGCAGGGGTTTGTTCAATGAGCAGTTCTTC.

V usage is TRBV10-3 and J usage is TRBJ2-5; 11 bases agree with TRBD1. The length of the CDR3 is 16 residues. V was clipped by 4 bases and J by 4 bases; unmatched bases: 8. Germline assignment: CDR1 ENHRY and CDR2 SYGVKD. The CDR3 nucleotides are TGTGCCATCAGTGGGAAGGACAGGGGGCAGGGAGAGACCCAGTACTTC. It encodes CAISGKDRGQGETQYF.

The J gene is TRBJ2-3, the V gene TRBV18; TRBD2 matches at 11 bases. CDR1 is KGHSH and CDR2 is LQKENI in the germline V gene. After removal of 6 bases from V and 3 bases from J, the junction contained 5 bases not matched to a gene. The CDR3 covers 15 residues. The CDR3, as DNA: TGTGCCAGCTCTCCGACTAGCGGGGAGACAGATACGCAGTATTTT. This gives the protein CASSPTSGETDTQYF. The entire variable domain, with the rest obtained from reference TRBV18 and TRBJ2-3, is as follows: NAGVMQNPRHLVRRRGQEARLRCSPMKGHSHVYWYRQLPEEGLKFMVYLQKENIIDESGMPKERFSAEFPKEGPSILRIQQVVRGDSAAYFCASSPTSGETDTQYFGPGTRLTVL.

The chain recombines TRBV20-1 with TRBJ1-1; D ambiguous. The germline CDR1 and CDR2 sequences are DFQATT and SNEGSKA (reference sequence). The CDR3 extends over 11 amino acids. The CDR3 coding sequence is TGCAAGGTCCGGAGGAACACTGAAGCTTTCTTT. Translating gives CKVRRNTEAFF.